The clone carrying this TCR beta chain was observed a handful of times. This specimen comes from a study of identical twins. CDR3 length: 15 amino acids. CDR1 and CDR2 from the germline V gene are MNHEY and SVGEGT. The ends were cut back, 4 bases at V and 0 bases at J, with 13 bases in the middle. In TCRdb, the 5' RACE reads were re-called with MiXCR into one record per CDR3 protein. The sample consists of fewer than 550,000 distinct CDR3 sequences, nearly 15% of them appearing once. These same records also appear under a second study, on yellow fever vaccine responses in identical twins.

The chain couples TRBV6-2 or TRBV6-3 to TRBJ2-7; D possibly corresponds to TRBD1 (6 bases). This sequence was found in a woman aged 18-29 years in good health. Specimen: CD4+ T cells sorted from blood. Here the CDR3 reads CASSSGTYSSYEQYV. The CDR3 nucleotides are TGTGCCAGCAGTTCCGGGACATACTCCTCCTACGAGCAGTACGTC.